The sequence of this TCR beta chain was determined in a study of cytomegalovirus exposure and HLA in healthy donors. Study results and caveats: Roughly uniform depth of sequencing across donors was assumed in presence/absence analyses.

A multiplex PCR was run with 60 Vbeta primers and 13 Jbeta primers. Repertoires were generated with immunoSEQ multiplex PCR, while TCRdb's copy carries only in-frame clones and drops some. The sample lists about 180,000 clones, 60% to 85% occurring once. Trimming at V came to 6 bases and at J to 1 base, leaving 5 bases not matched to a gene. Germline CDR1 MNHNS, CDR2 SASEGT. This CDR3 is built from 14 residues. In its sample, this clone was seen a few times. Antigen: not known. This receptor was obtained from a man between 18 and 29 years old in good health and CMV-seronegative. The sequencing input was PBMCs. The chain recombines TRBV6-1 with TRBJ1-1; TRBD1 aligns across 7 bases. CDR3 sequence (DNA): TGTGCCAGCAGACGAGGGACAGCGAACACTGAAGCTTTCTTT. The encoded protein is CASRRGTANTEAFF.